The rows below give T cell receptor beta chains drawn from one sample of a study of T cell clonotyping in hematopoietic cell transplantation. Method: immunoSEQ multiplex PCR; TCRdb's copy keeps in-frame clones and lacks some. Found here are some 49,000 clones, around 86% of them singletons; the top ten hold 5.5% to 7%. The material was peripheral blood mononuclear cells, obtained before stem cell transplant. These receptors all come from a man in his 60s with biphenotypic leukemia. Some clones in this sample may be carry-over from other donors' samples. CDR3s include the opening cysteine and the closing phenylalanine or tryptophan. Each record gives: CDR3 length, V gene, J gene, CDR3 protein.

len: 13
v_gene: TRBV6-1
j_gene: TRBJ2-7
CDR3aa: CASSEWTGPEQYF

len: 14
v_gene: TRBV28
j_gene: TRBJ2-7
CDR3aa: CAWKRAGGPYEQYF

len: 14
v_gene: TRBV6-5
j_gene: TRBJ1-2
CDR3aa: CASSYSGGLYGYTF

len: 15
v_gene: TRBV19
j_gene: TRBJ2-7
CDR3aa: CASSMQRERSYEQYF

len: 13
v_gene: TRBV6-5
j_gene: TRBJ1-3
CDR3aa: CASSQTAGNTIYF

len: 13
v_gene: TRBV6-5
j_gene: TRBJ2-7
CDR3aa: CASSWTGGYEQYF

len: 16
v_gene: TRBV28
j_gene: TRBJ2-3
CDR3aa: CASSYAPQLSGRPQYF

len: 13
v_gene: TRBV7-9
j_gene: TRBJ2-2
CDR3aa: CASSLRNTGELFF

len: 14
v_gene: TRBV30
j_gene: TRBJ2-1
CDR3aa: CAWSAARLRTRQFF

len: 14
v_gene: TRBV28
j_gene: TRBJ1-4
CDR3aa: CASSFGGGSLKLFF

len: 20
v_gene: TRBV28
j_gene: TRBJ1-5
CDR3aa: CASRPHLDRPELGGNQPQHF

len: 13
v_gene: TRBV7-8
j_gene: TRBJ1-1
CDR3aa: CASSLTASAEAFF

len: 11
v_gene: TRBV28
j_gene: TRBJ2-1
CDR3aa: CASVGLNEQFF

len: 14
v_gene: TRBV7-3
j_gene: TRBJ1-1
CDR3aa: CASSPGGHNTEAFF

len: 14
v_gene: TRBV7-2
j_gene: TRBJ1-4
CDR3aa: CASSLALQHEKLFF

len: 15
v_gene: TRBV11-3
j_gene: TRBJ2-1
CDR3aa: CASSLRERECNEQFF

len: 15
v_gene: TRBV11-2
j_gene: TRBJ2-2
CDR3aa: CASSLDLTITGELFF

len: 12
v_gene: TRBV27
j_gene: TRBJ2-3
CDR3aa: CASSPTTDTQYF

len: 13
v_gene: TRBV9
j_gene: TRBJ1-2
CDR3aa: CASSVGSNYGYTF

len: 13
v_gene: TRBV28
j_gene: TRBJ2-5
CDR3aa: CASSTRGQETQYF

len: 16
v_gene: TRBV27
j_gene: TRBJ1-4
CDR3aa: CASSSLRRGFNEKLFF

len: 17
v_gene: TRBV5-7
j_gene: TRBJ1-5
CDR3aa: CASSHPPRTYSNQPQHF